This T cell receptor (beta chain) derives from a study of blood T cell repertoires in COVID-19. Study-wide background: Spain, Italy and the United States supplied samples that represented acute and convalescent COVID-19. T cells, B-cell-depleted T cells, or PBMCs provided the cDNA or gDNA that served as material.

Looked up from germline, CDR1 is GTSNPN and CDR2 is SVGIG (reference sequence). With 0 bases removed from V and 1 base from J, the gap between germline ends came to 6 bases. The CDR3 runs 13 residues. In the original workflow: Estimated nucleated cell counts came from reference gene primer amplification. The table came from immunoSEQ multiplex PCR; TCRdb's copy has only in-frame clones and leaves some out. V and J calls and clone size come straight from that table; D and trimming were deduced from the DNA. The table lists about 200,000 clones, around 84% of them singletons. Sequencing was carried out using peripheral blood. The J gene is TRBJ1-1, the V gene TRBV30; D is unresolved. The sequence derives from an elderly man with acute or convalescent COVID-19. The CDR3 reads CAWSVGGNTEAFF. DNA for the CDR3: TGTGCCTGGAGTGTAGGAGGGAACACTGAAGCTTTCTTT.